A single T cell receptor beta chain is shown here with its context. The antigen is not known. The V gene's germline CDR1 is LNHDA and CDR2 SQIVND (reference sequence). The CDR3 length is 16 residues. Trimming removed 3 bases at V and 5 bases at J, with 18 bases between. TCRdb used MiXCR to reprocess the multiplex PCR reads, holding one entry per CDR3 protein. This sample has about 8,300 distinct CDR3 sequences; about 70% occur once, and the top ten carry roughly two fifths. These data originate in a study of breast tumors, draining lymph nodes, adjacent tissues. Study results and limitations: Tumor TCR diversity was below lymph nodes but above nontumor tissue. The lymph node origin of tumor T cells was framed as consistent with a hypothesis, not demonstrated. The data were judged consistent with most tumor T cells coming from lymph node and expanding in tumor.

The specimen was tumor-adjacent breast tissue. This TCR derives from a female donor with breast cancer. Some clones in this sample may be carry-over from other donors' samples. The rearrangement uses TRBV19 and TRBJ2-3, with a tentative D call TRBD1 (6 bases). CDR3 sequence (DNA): TGTGCCAGTAGTATTACAGGGAGAGGGTCTCAAGATACGCAGTATTTT. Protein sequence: CASSITGRGSQDTQYF.